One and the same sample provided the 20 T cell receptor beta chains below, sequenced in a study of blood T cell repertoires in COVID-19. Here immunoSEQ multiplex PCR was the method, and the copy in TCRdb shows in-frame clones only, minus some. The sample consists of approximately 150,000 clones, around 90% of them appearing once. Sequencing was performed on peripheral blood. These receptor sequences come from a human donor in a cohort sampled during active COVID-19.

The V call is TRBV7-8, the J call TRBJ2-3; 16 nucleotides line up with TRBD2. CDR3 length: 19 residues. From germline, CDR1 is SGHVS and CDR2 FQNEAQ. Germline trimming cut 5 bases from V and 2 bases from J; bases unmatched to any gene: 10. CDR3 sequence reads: CASSHRPGTSGGDTDTQYF. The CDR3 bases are TGTGCCAGCAGCCACCGTCCCGGGACTAGCGGGGGGGACACAGATACGCAGTATTTT. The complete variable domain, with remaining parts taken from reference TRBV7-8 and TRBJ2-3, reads GAGVSQSPRYKVAKRGQDVALRCDPISGHVSLFWYQQALGQGPEFLTYFQNEAQLDKSGLPSDRFFAERPEGSVSTLKIQRTQQEDSAVYLCASSHRPGTSGGDTDTQYFGPGTRLTVL.

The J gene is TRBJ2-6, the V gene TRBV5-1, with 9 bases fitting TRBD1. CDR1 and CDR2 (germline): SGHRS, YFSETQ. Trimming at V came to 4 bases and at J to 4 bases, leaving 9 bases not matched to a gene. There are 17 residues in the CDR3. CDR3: CASSPTGTGTGANVLTF. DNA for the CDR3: TGCGCCAGCAGCCCGACCGGGACAGGGACGGGGGCCAACGTCCTGACTTTC.

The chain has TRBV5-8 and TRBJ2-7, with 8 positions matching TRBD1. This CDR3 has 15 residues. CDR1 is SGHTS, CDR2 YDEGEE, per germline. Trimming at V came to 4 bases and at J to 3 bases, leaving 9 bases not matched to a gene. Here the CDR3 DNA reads TGTGCCAGCAGCGGAGTGGACAGGGCTTACTACGAGCAGTACTTC. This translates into CASSGVDRAYYEQYF.

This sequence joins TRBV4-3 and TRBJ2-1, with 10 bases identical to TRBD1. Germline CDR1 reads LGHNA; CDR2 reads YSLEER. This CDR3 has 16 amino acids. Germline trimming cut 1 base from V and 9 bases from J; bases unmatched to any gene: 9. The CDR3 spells CASSQAPGTGEGEQFF. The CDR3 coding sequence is TGCGCCAGCAGCCAAGCCCCCGGGACAGGGGAAGGTGAGCAGTTCTTC.

CDR3 DNA sequence: TGTGCCAGCAGCCAAGAAGGCATTAGCGAGTCCTACGAGCAGTACTTC. Its protein product is CASSQEGISESYEQYF. This chain connects TRBV4-2 to TRBJ2-7, with TRBD2 as a possible D gene (5 bases). Between the trimmed V and J ends, which lost 0 bases and 1 base, there was a span of 13 bases. This CDR3 is 16 amino acids long. Germline-derived CDR1 and CDR2 are LGHNA and YNFKEQ.

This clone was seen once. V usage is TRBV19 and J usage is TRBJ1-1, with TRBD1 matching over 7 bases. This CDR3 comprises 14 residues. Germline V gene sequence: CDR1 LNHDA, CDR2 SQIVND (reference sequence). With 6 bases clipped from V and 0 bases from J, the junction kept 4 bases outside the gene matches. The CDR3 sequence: CASSPGQMNTEAFF. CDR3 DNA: TGTGCCAGTAGCCCGGGACAGATGAACACTGAAGCTTTCTTT.

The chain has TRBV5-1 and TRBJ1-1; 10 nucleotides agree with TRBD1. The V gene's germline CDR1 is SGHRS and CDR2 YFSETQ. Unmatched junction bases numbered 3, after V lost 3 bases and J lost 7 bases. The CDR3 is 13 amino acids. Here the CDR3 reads CASSSGQGREAFF. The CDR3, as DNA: TGCGCCAGCAGCTCGGGACAGGGGCGTGAAGCTTTCTTT.

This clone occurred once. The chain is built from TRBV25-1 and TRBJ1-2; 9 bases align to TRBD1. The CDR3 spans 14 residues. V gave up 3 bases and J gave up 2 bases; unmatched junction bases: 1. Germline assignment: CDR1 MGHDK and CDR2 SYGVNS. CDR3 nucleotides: TGTGCCAGCAGTGACGGGACAGGGAACTATGGCTACACCTTC. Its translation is CASSDGTGNYGYTF.

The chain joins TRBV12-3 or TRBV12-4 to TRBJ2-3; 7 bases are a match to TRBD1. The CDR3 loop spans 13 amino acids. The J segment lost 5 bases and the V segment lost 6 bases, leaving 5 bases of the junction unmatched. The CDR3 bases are TGTGCCAGCAGGTATACAGGGGAAGATACGCAGTATTTT. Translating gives CASRYTGEDTQYF.

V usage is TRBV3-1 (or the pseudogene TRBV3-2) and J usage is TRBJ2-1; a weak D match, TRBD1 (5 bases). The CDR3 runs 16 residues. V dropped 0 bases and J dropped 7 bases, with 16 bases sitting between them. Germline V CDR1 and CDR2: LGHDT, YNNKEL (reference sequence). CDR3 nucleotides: TGTGCCAGCAGCCAAGACTTGAGGCAGGGAAGAAATGAGCAGTTCTTC. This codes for CASSQDLRQGRNEQFF.

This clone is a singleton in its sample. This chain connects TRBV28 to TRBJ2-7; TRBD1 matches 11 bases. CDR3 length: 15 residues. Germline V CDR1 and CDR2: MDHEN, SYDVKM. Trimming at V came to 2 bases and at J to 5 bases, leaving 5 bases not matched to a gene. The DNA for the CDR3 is TGTGCCAGCAGTTTAGACCGGGACAGGGGGGACGAGCAGTACTTC. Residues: CASSLDRDRGDEQYF.

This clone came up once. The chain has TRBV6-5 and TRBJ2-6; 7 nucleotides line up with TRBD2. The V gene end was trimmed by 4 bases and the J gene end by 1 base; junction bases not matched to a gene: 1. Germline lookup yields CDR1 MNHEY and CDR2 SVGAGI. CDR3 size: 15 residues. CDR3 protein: CASSSRGSGANVLTF. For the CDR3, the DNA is TGTGCCAGCAGTTCGCGGGGGTCTGGGGCCAACGTCCTGACTTTC.

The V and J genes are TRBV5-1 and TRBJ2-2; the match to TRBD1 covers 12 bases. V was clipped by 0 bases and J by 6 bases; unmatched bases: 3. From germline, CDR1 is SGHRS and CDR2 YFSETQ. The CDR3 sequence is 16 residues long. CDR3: CASSLEGQGAPGELFF. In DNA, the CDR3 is TGCGCCAGCAGCTTGGAGGGACAGGGGGCCCCCGGGGAGCTGTTTTTT.

The CDR3 spells CASSVQGANTGELFF. DNA for the CDR3: TGTGCCAGCAGTGTACAGGGCGCGAACACCGGGGAGCTGTTTTTT. The chain joins TRBV2 to TRBJ2-2; tentative D call: TRBD1 (6 bases). The CDR3 is 15 residues long. Per the germline V gene, CDR1 is SNHLY and CDR2 is FYNNEI. Trimming shortened V by 4 bases and J by 0 bases, and 9 bases separated the two germline ends.

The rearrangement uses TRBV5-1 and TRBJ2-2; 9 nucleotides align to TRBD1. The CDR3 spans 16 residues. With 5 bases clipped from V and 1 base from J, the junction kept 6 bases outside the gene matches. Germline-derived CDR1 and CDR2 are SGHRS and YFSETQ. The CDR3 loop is CASRTLGQGNTGELFF. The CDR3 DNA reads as TGCGCCAGCAGGACTCTGGGACAGGGGAACACCGGGGAGCTGTTTTTT.

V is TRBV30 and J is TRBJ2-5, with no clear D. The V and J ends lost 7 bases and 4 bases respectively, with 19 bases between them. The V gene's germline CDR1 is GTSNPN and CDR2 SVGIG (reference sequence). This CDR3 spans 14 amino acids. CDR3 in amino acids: CALVPRTSGETQYF. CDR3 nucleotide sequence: TGTGCCTTAGTACCCAGAACGTCGGGAGAGACCCAGTACTTC.

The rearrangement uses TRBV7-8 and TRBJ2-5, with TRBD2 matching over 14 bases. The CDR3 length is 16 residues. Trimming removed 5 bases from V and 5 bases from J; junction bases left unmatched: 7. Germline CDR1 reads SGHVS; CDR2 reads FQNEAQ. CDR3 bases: TGTGCCAGCAGCATTACGGGACTAGCGGGGGTGGAGACCCAGTACTTC. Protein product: CASSITGLAGVETQYF.

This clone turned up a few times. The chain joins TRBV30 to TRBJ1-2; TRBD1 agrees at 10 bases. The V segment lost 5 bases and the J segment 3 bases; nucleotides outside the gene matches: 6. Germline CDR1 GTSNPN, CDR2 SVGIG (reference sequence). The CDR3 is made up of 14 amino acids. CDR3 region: CAWYPGQGYYGYTF. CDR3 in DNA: TGTGCCTGGTACCCGGGACAGGGGTACTATGGCTACACCTTC.

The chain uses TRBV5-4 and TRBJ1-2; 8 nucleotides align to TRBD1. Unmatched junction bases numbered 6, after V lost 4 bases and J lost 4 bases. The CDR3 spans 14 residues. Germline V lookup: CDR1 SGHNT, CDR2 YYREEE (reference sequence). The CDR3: CASSGMTGVYGYTF. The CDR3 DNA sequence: TGTGCCAGCAGCGGAATGACAGGGGTCTATGGCTACACCTTC.

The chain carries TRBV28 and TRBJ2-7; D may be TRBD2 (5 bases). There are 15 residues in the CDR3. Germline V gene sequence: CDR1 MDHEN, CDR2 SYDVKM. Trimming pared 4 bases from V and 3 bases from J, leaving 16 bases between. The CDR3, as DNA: TGTGCCAGCAGTTACCGGGGAATCTCTAACTACGAGCAGTACTTC. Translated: CASSYRGISNYEQYF.